This TCR beta chain was captured in a study of cytomegalovirus exposure and HLA in healthy donors. 60 Vbeta and 13 Jbeta primers were used in PCR. Here immunoSEQ multiplex PCR was the method, and the copy in TCRdb shows in-frame clones only, minus some. Of about 130,000 clones in the sample, roughly 70% were seen once. This clone was found a few times. Distinct nucleotide sequences in the sample also encode this CDR3. Germline-derived CDR1 and CDR2 are SGHRS and YFSETQ. V gave up 4 bases and J gave up 4 bases; unmatched junction bases: 3. The CDR3 consists of 13 residues. The origin of this receptor is a human donor in good health. This chain joins TRBV5-1 and TRBJ2-5, with 8 bases lining up with TRBD1. Sample: PBMCs. CDR3 region: CASSTQGGETQYF. CDR3 in DNA: TGCGCCAGCAGCACACAGGGGGGAGAGACCCAGTACTTC.